This entry lists 13 T cell receptor beta chains sequenced from one sample in a study of Ad26.COV2.S vaccination and SARS-CoV-2 variants. Assay: immunoSEQ multiplex PCR; the TCRdb copy retains only in-frame clones and omits some. The profile shows hundreds of thousands of clones, 80% to 90% of them singletons. Documented treatment: around 19 received Ad26.COV2.S at low or high dose, single or two shots; 5 received placebo; per-sample allocation not given. Sampling happened 63 days after the first vaccine or placebo injection. Sequencing used peripheral blood, obtained in a trial of Ad26.COV2.S vaccine versus placebo. The source is a person between 18 and 65 years old who received the Ad26.COV2.S COVID-19 vaccine or a placebo.

The rearrangement joins TRBV30 to TRBJ2-7; D is possibly TRBD1 or TRBD2 (5 bases each). CDR1 and CDR2 (germline): GTSNPN, SVGIG (reference sequence). The V gene lost 0 bases and the J gene lost 8 bases, with 14 bases spanning the gap. The CDR3 covers 13 residues. In DNA form, the CDR3 reads TGTGCCTGGAGTGTACCCCTAGGGACCCAGCAGTACTTC. Protein sequence: CAWSVPLGTQQYF.

This chain links TRBV7-2 with TRBJ1-3; D call uncertain. V was cut by 5 bases and J by 6 bases, with 11 bases left in between. The CDR3 loop spans 13 amino acids. Germline-derived CDR1 and CDR2 are SGHTA and FQGNSA. The CDR3 DNA reads TGTGCCAGCAGCCCGATGGGCAAAAACACCATATATTTT. This translates into CASSPMGKNTIYF.

This chain joins TRBV7-8 and TRBJ1-4, with 7 bases fitting TRBD1. The CDR3 extends over 15 amino acids. Per the germline V gene, CDR1 is SGHVS and CDR2 is FQNEAQ. J was trimmed by 6 bases and V by 0 bases; bases with no gene match: 4. This chain's CDR3 is CASSLAVRGDEKLFF. DNA for the CDR3: TGTGCCAGCAGCTTAGCGGTCAGGGGGGATGAAAAACTGTTTTTT. Together with reference TRBV7-8 and TRBJ1-4, the CDR3 gives the full variable domain: GAGVSQSPRYKVAKRGQDVALRCDPISGHVSLFWYQQALGQGPEFLTYFQNEAQLDKSGLPSDRFFAERPEGSVSTLKIQRTQQEDSAVYLCASSLAVRGDEKLFFGSGTQLSVL.

The chain carries TRBV4-1 and TRBJ2-5; possible D gene TRBD2, 6 bases. The CDR3 extends over 14 amino acids. With 4 bases removed from V and 5 bases from J, the gap between germline ends came to 14 bases. CDR1 and CDR2 from the germline V gene are MGHRA and YSYEKL. Written as DNA, the CDR3 is TGCGCCAGCAGCCCCTACTACCGGGGGGAGACCCAGTACTTC. It specifies CASSPYYRGETQYF.

CDR3 amino acids: CSVDMQARADTQYF. The CDR3 bases are TGCAGCGTTGATATGCAGGCTCGGGCAGATACGCAGTATTTT. V gene TRBV29-1 combines with J gene TRBJ2-3; D is unclear. Trimming pared 3 bases from V and 4 bases from J, leaving 14 bases between. The length of the CDR3 is 14 residues. Germline values: CDR1 SQVTM, CDR2 ANQGSEA.

This chain links TRBV29-1 with TRBJ2-1; D not resolved. The CDR3 is made up of 11 amino acids. CDR1 and CDR2 from the germline V gene are SQVTM and ANQGSEA. The V and J ends lost 8 bases and 8 bases respectively, with 13 bases between them. The CDR3 nucleotides read TGCAGCCCCAAAGTTGGGCATGAGCAGTTCTTC. This sequence encodes CSPKVGHEQFF.

In its sample, this clone was seen a few times. V usage is TRBV19 and J usage is TRBJ2-1, with D possibly matching TRBD2 (6 bases). This CDR3 is built from 15 residues. Germline V gene data show CDR1 as LNHDA and CDR2 as SQIVND (reference sequence). The germline V and J ends were trimmed by 1 base and 9 bases, with 16 bases remaining between them. The CDR3 sequence: CASSIVSGGASEQFF. The CDR3 DNA reads as TGTGCCAGTAGTATAGTTAGTGGAGGGGCCTCTGAGCAGTTCTTC.

The V and J genes are TRBV6-5 and TRBJ1-1; TRBD1 aligns across 7 bases. The CDR3 spans 14 residues. Germline lookup yields CDR1 MNHEY and CDR2 SVGAGI. V trimming: 6 bases; J trimming: 2 bases; junction bases outside the gene matches: 6. This chain's CDR3 is CASRAGTANTEAFF. The CDR3 nucleotides are TGTGCCAGCAGAGCCGGGACAGCAAACACTGAAGCTTTCTTT.

The CDR3, as DNA: TGTGCCAGCAGCTTGGTCTCATCCAACCGCTATGGCTACACCTTC. Translating it yields CASSLVSSNRYGYTF. The chain joins TRBV5-8 to TRBJ1-2; D call uncertain. The length of the CDR3 is 15 residues. CDR1 and CDR2 (germline): SGHTS, YDEGEE. V was shortened by 0 bases and J by 4 bases, with 13 bases between the two germline ends. Full variable domain (outside the CDR3, taken from reference TRBV5-8 and TRBJ1-2): EAGVTQSPTHLIKTRGQQATLRCSPISGHTSVYWYQQALGLGLQFLLWYDEGEERNRGNFPPRFSGRQFPNYSSELNVNALELEDSALYLCASSLVSSNRYGYTFGSGTRLTVV.

V is TRBV10-3 and J is TRBJ2-3; D unclear. The CDR3 has 13 amino acids. The germline V and J ends were trimmed by 0 bases and 6 bases, with 7 bases remaining between them. Germline V CDR1 and CDR2: ENHRY, SYGVKD. CDR3 nucleotide sequence: TGTGCCATCAGTGAGTCGGGATCTGATACGCAGTATTTT. Amino acids: CAISESGSDTQYF.

This rearrangement joins TRBV21-1 to TRBJ1-1. TRBV21-1 is termed a pseudogene. The CDR3 extends over 15 amino acids. This CDR3 is CASSKIGEFSTEAFF. The CDR3 region has the DNA TGTGCCAGCAGCAAAATCGGTGAGTTCTCGACTGAAGCTTTCTTT.

The chain combines TRBV6-2 or TRBV6-3 with TRBJ2-7; D gene ambiguous. CDR1 is MNHEY, CDR2 SVGEGT, per germline. Deletions cut 4 bases from V and 1 base from J, with 5 bases between. The CDR3 has 12 residues. CDR3 sequence reads: CASSFPSYEQYF. Written as DNA, the CDR3 is TGTGCCAGCAGTTTCCCTTCCTACGAGCAGTACTTC.

The chain is built from TRBV19 and TRBJ1-1, with 8 bases aligning to TRBD1. After removal of 7 bases from V and 8 bases from J, the junction contained 15 bases not matched to a gene. Germline CDR1 and CDR2: LNHDA and SQIVND (reference sequence). The CDR3 has 15 residues. The CDR3 sequence: CASTLGDRGITEAFF. CDR3 bases: TGTGCCAGTACCCTGGGAGACAGGGGAATCACCGAAGCTTTCTTT.